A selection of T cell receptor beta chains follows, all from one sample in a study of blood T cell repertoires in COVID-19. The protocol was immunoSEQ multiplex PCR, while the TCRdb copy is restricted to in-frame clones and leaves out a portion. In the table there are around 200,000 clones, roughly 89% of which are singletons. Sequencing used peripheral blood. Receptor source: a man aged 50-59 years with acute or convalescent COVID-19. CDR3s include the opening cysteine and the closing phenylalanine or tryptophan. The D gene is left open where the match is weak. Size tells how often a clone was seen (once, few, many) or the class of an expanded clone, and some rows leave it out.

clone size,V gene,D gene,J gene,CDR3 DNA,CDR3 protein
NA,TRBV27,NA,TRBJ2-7,TGTGCCAGCAGTCCCCGGGGTGGTTCCTACGAGCAGTACTTC,CASSPRGGSYEQYF
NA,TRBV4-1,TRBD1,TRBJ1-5,TGCGCCAGCGGGACAGGGGGGTATAGCAATCAGCCCCAGCATTTT,CASGTGGYSNQPQHF
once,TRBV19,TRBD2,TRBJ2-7,TGTGCCAGTACCACATCGGGGGGGACTTACTACGAGCAGTACTTC,CASTTSGGTYYEQYF
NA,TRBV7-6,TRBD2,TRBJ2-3,TGTGCCAGCAGCTTAGGCCCAGCTAGCGGTACAGATACGCAGTATTTT,CASSLGPASGTDTQYF
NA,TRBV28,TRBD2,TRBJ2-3,TGTGCCAGCAGTTCCCCCGCCGGCAGGGACTACACAGATACGCAGTATTTT,CASSSPAGRDYTDTQYF
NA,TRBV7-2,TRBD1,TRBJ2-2,TGTGCCAGCAGCCTACGGACAGGAGTGGCCGGGGAGCTGTTTTTT,CASSLRTGVAGELFF
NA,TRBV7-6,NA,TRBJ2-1,TGTGCCAGCAGCTTGGTGGGGGGTTCCTACAATGAGCAGTTCTTC,CASSLVGGSYNEQFF
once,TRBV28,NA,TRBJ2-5,TGTGCCAGCAGTTTACCTACAGGGCGGCAGACCCAGTACTTC,CASSLPTGRQTQYF
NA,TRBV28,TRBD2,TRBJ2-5,TGTGCCAGCAGCCGGACTAGCGGTGAGAAGACCCAGTACTTC,CASSRTSGEKTQYF
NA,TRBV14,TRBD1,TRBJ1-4,TGTGCCAGCAGCCTCCTCAGGGGGGAAAAACTGTTTTTT,CASSLLRGEKLFF
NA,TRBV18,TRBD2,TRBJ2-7,TGTGCCAGCTCACCACCGTCCACTAGCGGGCCATACGAGCAGTACTTC,CASSPPSTSGPYEQYF
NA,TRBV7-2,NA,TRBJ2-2,TGTGCCAGCAGCCAAAGAGGGGGATCGAACACCGGGGAGCTGTTTTTT,CASSQRGGSNTGELFF
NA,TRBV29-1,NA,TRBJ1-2,TGCAGCGTTGACGTGGGACAAATTAACTATGGCTACACCTTC,CSVDVGQINYGYTF
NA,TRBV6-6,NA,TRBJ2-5,TGTGCCAGCAGCTCTTACCAAGAGACCCAGTACTTC,CASSSYQETQYF
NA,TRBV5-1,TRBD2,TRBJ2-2,TGCGCCAGCAGCTTTTTCGGCGGGGGAGACACCGGGGAGCTGTTTTTT,CASSFFGGGDTGELFF
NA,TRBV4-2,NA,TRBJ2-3,TGTGCCAGCAGCCAAGTAGTGGGCACACCCACAGATACGCAGTATTTT,CASSQVVGTPTDTQYF
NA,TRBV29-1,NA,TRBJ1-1,TGCAGCGTTGAAAGAACAGGGAACACTGAAGCTTTCTTT,CSVERTGNTEAFF
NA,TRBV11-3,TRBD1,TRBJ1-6,TGTGCCAGCAGCTTAAATGGACAGGGAGTACATTCACCCCTCCACTTT,CASSLNGQGVHSPLHF
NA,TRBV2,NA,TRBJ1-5,TGTGCCAGCAGTGTGGGCAATCAGTCCCAGCATTTT,CASSVGNQSQHF
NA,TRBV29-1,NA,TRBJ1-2,TGCAGCGTCCGCAGGGGATATGGCTACACCTTC,CSVRRGYGYTF
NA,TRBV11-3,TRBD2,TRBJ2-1,TGTGCCAGCAGCTCGGGGGGCTCCTACAATGAGCAGTTCTTC,CASSSGGSYNEQFF
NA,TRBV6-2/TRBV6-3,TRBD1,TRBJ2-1,TGTGCCAGCAGTTATCACAGGGGGCTCTCCCCTGCCGCCTACAATGAGCAGTTCTTC,CASSYHRGLSPAAYNEQFF
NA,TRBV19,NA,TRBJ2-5,TGTGCCAGTAGTAGGGCCGTGGATCAAGAGACCCAGTACTTC,CASSRAVDQETQYF
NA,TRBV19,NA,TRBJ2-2,TGTGCCAGTAGTATATCACAAAACACCGGGGAGCTGTTTTTT,CASSISQNTGELFF
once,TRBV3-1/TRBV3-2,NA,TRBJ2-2,TGTGCCAGCAGCCACGGATCAGGGACCGGGGAGCTGTTTTTT,CASSHGSGTGELFF
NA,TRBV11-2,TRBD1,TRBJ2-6,TGTGCCAGCAGCTCCCCAGGGGGATTGGACTCTGGGGCCAACGTCCTGACTTTC,CASSSPGGLDSGANVLTF
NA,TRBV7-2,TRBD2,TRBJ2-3,TGTGCCAGCACCCATCGGGGCGGGGGGGGAACAGATACGCAGTATTTT,CASTHRGGGGTDTQYF
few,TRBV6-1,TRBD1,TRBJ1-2,TGTGCCAGCAGTGATGGGGGCCAGGGGGTCGGCTACACCTTC,CASSDGGQGVGYTF
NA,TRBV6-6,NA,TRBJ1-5,TGTGCCAGCACTAGGGAGAATCAGCCCCAGCATTTT,CASTRENQPQHF
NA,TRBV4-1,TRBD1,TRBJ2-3,TGCGCCAGCAGCCATCTGGTGGGACAGTCCACAGATACGCAGTATTTT,CASSHLVGQSTDTQYF
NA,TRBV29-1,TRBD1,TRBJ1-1,TGCAGCGGAAACAGGGGCAGGACTGAAGCTTTCTTT,CSGNRGRTEAFF
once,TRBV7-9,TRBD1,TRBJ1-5,TGTGCCAGCAGTCCTCTTGGACAGGGAGCTCAGCCCCAGCATTTT,CASSPLGQGAQPQHF
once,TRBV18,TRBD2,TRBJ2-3,TGTGCCAGCTCCGGGACTAGGATAAGCACAGATACGCAGTATTTT,CASSGTRISTDTQYF
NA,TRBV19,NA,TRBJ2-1,TGTGCCAGTAGTATCTCCCCGACTAGACCCCCCCACAATGAGCAGTTCTTC,CASSISPTRPPHNEQFF
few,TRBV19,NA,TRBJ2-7,TGTGCCAGTAGTTTGACAGGGGAGGGATTGTACGAGCAGTACTTC,CASSLTGEGLYEQYF
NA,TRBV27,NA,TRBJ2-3,TGTGCCAGCGGGAGAGCGGATACGCAGTATTTT,CASGRADTQYF
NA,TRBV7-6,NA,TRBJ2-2,TGTGCCAGCAGCCCAACTCGGTCTGCCGGGGAGCTGTTTTTT,CASSPTRSAGELFF
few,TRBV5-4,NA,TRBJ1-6,TGTGCCAGCAGCTTGCCGGGGTGGAATTCACCCCTCCACTTT,CASSLPGWNSPLHF
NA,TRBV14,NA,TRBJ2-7,TGTGCCAGCAGCCAAGCGCGGAGACAGCGGTACTTC,CASSQARRQRYF
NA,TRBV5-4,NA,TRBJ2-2,TGTGCCAGCAGCTTTGGGGGCCAACTAAGGGGGGAGCTGTTTTTT,CASSFGGQLRGELFF
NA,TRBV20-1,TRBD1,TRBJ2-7,TGCAGTGCTAGTAGGTACGCGGACAGGGGATCCTACGAGCAGTACTTC,CSASRYADRGSYEQYF
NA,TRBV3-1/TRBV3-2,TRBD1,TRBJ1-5,TGTGCCAGCAGCTTTCCTGCCCAGGGGGCTAATCAGCCCCAGCATTTT,CASSFPAQGANQPQHF
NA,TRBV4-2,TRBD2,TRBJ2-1,TGTGCCAGCAGCCAAGCAACTAGCGGGGCTTACAATGAGCAGTTCTTC,CASSQATSGAYNEQFF
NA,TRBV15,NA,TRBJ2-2,TGTGCCACCAGCAGAGACCCAGGACTATCTACGAACACCGGGGAGCTGTTTTTT,CATSRDPGLSTNTGELFF
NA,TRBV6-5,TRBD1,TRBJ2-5,TGTGCCACCCTTGGGACAGGGACGGAGACCCAGTACTTC,CATLGTGTETQYF
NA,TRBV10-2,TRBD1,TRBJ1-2,TGCGCCAGCAGTGGACAGGGGCTCACCTATGGCTACACCTTC,CASSGQGLTYGYTF
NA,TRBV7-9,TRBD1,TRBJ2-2,TGTGCCAGCAGCTCCCGGACAGGCGGGGAGCTGTTTTTT,CASSSRTGGELFF
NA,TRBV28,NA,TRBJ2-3,TGTGCCAGCAGTTTATACCCCCCAGGGCGGGGGCCAGATACGCAGTATTTT,CASSLYPPGRGPDTQYF
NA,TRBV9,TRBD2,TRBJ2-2,TGTGCCAGCAGCGCCCGAGGGCTAGCGGGAGTCACCGGGGAGCTGTTTTTT,CASSARGLAGVTGELFF
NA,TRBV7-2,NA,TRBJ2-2,TGTGCCAGCAGCTTTAAGGGGGGGGGCCCCGGGGAGCTGTTTTTT,CASSFKGGGPGELFF